The clone carrying this T cell receptor beta chain was recorded many times. Antigen specificity is unknown. The record originates from a study of CD8+CD57+ T cells in acquired aplastic anemia. As for the study in general: Quantities of DNA derived from sorted CD4+ and CD8+ cells averaged around 3 ug. General study points: Patients and controls had in common 25 to 30 CD8+ CDR3 sequences.

Profiles of TCR beta VDJ and CDR3 were generated from a genomic DNA template. TCRdb independently ran MiXCR on the reads; one entry per CDR3 protein. The sample contains over 150,000 distinct CDR3 sequences, around half of which appear only once. Germline assignment: CDR1 SNHLY and CDR2 FYNNEI. This CDR3 has 13 amino acids. The germline V and J ends were trimmed by 7 bases and 9 bases, with 19 bases remaining between them. Patients selected for sequencing had displayed CD8+CD57+ cell expansion by flow cytometry. Patients were therapy-naive when their blood was sampled. Sequenced material: sorted CD4+, CD8+, or CD8+CD57+ T cells (not recorded which) from PBMCs. The clonotype originates from a human donor with aplastic anemia. The chain has TRBV2 and TRBJ2-7; D is unresolved. The CDR3 protein is CASTPWVVRGQYF. The CDR3 DNA is TGTGCCAGCACCCCCTGGGTGGTCCGCGGGCAGTACTTC.